The clone carrying this T cell receptor (beta chain) was picked up a small number of times. Its target is not known. This record belongs to a study of beta chain features in type 1 diabetes. About the research overall: Sorted cells examined across all samples numbered approximately 100 million.

There are 12 residues in the CDR3. Trimming took off 0 bases at V and 14 bases at J, with 10 bases between the two ends. Germline V lookup: CDR1 MGHRA, CDR2 YSYEKL. Overall study findings and caveats: Shorter TCRB CDR3s, moderately but significantly so, marked every one of the four CD4+ subsets in Type 1 diabetes patients.

The entirety of the isolated RNA underwent reverse transcription, so expressed TCRB transcripts were sequenced. Each sample of naive, central memory or regulatory T cells had, on average, around 3.5 million reads. TCRdb's table, derived via immunoSEQ multiplex PCR, lists solely in-frame clones and lacks some. The sample includes some 350,000 clones, roughly 12% of them seen just once. Specimen: naive CD4+ T cells from blood. The genes are TRBV4-1 and TRBJ1-4; no reliable D call. This sequence was found in a woman under 30 with type 1 diabetes. The CDR3: CASSQDAGPLFF. The CDR3 region has the DNA TGCGCCAGCAGCCAAGACGCGGGCCCCCTGTTTTTT.